What follows describes a single T cell receptor beta chain. This entry is derived from a study of shared T cell receptors in the human thymus. Trimming stripped 0 bases from V and 0 bases from J, with 4 bases between. The CDR3 runs to 15 residues. Germline V gene lookup returns CDR1 SGHDT and CDR2 YYEEEE. Method: immunoSEQ multiplex PCR; TCRdb's copy keeps in-frame clones and lacks some. The sample records 700,000 to 750,000 clones, 70% to 90% being singletons. These records were also assigned to another study, of human thymus T cells. That source adds: All donors were healthy Finnish infants who were undergoing corrective surgery to treat congenital heart defects. Corrective cardiac surgery supplied the resected thymus tissue. Gene usage (both V and J) appeared biased in thymic and blood repertoires. Related research has reported that thymic repertoires overlap highly among unrelated individuals.

This TCR derives from a girl less than two years old with a congenital heart defect. This chain connects TRBV5-6 to TRBJ2-6; D uncertain. The source material was thymocytes. The CDR3 region is CASSLAGSGANVLTF. For the CDR3, the DNA is TGTGCCAGCAGCTTGGCAGGCTCTGGGGCCAACGTCCTGACTTTC.